This T cell receptor beta chain is drawn from a study of shared clonotypes between healthy human individuals. CD8 cells classed as naive were CD45RO-negative and positively selected for CCR7, excluding terminally differentiated effector memory CD45RA+ cells. Method: immunoSEQ multiplex PCR; TCRdb's copy keeps in-frame clones and lacks some. There are around 2.1 million clones in the sample; under 95% occur only once, and over 1.5% lies in the top ten. CDR3 length: 16 residues. The germline gives CDR1 SGHVS, CDR2 FNYEAQ. With V trimmed by 3 bases and J by 6 bases, 12 bases remained unmatched. This sequence originates from a man aged 18 to 29 in good health. Some clones in this sample may be carry-over from other donors' samples. The sequencing sample was made of naive CD8+ T cells from PBMCs. The chain has TRBV7-6 and TRBJ2-7; TRBD2 agrees at 9 bases. The DNA of the CDR3 is TGTGCCAGCAGCTTCATAGCGGGAGAGGCCCCCGTCGAGCAGTACTTC. It translates to CASSFIAGEAPVEQYF.